This T cell receptor beta chain was captured in a study of blood T cell repertoires in COVID-19. About the research overall: Samples taken during acute and convalescent COVID-19 were collected in the United States, Italy and Spain. Nucleic acid was either cDNA or gDNA, and it came from T cells, B-cell-depleted T cells, or PBMCs.

Study processing details: Counts of nucleated cells, estimated from reference gene primer amplification, were obtained. Clones were sequenced by immunoSEQ multiplex PCR, and TCRdb holds only the in-frame ones, with some missing. V, J and clone size derive from that table, while D and trimming were established from the DNA sequence. The sample shows over 110,000 clones, about 90% of them seen only once. V lost 2 bases to trimming and J lost 3 bases; unmatched junction nucleotides: 10. CDR1 is SGHVS, CDR2 FQNEAQ, per germline. This CDR3 is built from 18 residues. The source material was peripheral blood. J is TRBJ1-5 and V is TRBV7-8; 10 nucleotides agree with TRBD1. This TCR was sampled from a woman between 50 and 59 years old with acute or convalescent COVID-19. CDR3 protein: CASSLLPGQGIDNQPQHF. The DNA for the CDR3 is TGTGCCAGCAGCTTATTACCGGGACAGGGGATTGACAATCAGCCCCAGCATTTT.